This T cell receptor beta chain is drawn from a study of blood T cell repertoires in COVID-19. Study-level information: Spain, Italy and the United States supplied samples that represented acute and convalescent COVID-19. PBMCs, B-cell-depleted T cells, or T cells were the source of the cDNA or gDNA that made up the material.

In the original workflow: Amplification of reference gene primers was used by the study to estimate nucleated cell counts. Here immunoSEQ multiplex PCR was the method, and the copy in TCRdb shows in-frame clones only, minus some. V and J calls and clone size are as listed in that table; D and trimming were resolved from the DNA. The sample lists hundreds of thousands of clones; about 80% were seen once. The CDR3 runs to 18 residues. Germline V lookup: CDR1 SGHNT, CDR2 YENEEA. The V gene end was trimmed by 2 bases and the J gene end by 2 bases; junction bases not matched to a gene: 8. Sequenced material: PBMCs or T cells enriched from blood (not recorded which). The TCR originated in a man aged 25 to 40 with acute COVID-19. The rearrangement links TRBV11-3 to TRBJ2-3; 12 bases agree with TRBD2. CDR3 nucleotide sequence: TGTGCCAGCAGCTTAACCTCCGGACTAGCGGGGAACACAGATACGCAGTATTTT. Protein: CASSLTSGLAGNTDTQYF. The variable domain in full, with the rest retrieved from reference TRBV11-3 and TRBJ2-3, is EAGVVQSPRYKIIEKKQPVAFWCNPISGHNTLYWYLQNLGQGPELLIRYENEEAVDDSQLPKDRFSAERLKGVDSTLKIQPAELGDSAVYLCASSLTSGLAGNTDTQYFGPGTRLTVL.